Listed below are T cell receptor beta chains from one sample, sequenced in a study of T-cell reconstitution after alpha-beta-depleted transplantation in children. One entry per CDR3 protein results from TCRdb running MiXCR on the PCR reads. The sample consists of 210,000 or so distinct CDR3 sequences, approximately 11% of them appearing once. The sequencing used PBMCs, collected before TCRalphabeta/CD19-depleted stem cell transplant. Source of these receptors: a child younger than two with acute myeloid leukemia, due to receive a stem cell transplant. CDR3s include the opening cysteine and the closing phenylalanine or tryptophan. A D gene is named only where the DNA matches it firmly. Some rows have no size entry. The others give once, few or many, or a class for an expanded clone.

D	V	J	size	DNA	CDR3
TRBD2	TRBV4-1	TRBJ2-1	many	TGCGCCAGCAGCCAGAGCGGGAGACTTTACAATGAGCAGTTCTTC	CASSQSGRLYNEQFF
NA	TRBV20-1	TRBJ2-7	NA	TGCAGTGCTAGGTCAGCCAGCAAGGGCAGGGGAGTGTACGAGCAGTACTTC	CSARSASKGRGVYEQYF
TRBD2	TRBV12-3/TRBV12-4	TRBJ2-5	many	TGTGCCAGCAGTTTGGCCAGCGGGAACCAAGAGACCCAGTACTTC	CASSLASGNQETQYF
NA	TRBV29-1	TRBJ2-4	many	TGCAGCGTTACTAGACAGGGAGGAAACATTCAGTACTTC	CSVTRQGGNIQYF
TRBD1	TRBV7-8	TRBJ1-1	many	TGTGCCAGCAGCTTTTACCAACGGGACAGCGTTATGAACACTGAAGCTTTCTTT	CASSFYQRDSVMNTEAFF
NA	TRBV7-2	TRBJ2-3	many	TGTGCCAGCAGCTTAATGCTGGTGGGCACAGATACGCAGTATTTT	CASSLMLVGTDTQYF
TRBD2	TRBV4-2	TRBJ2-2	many	TGTGCCAGCAGCCAAGATTCTCCCGGGACTAGCGGGAGGGTCGGGGAGCTGTTTTTT	CASSQDSPGTSGRVGELFF
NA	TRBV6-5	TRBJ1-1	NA	TGTGCCAGCAGTTACACCCAAACGGGGTGGGCGTCCCAAGCTTTCTTT	CASSYTQTGWASQAFF
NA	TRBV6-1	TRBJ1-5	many	TGTGCCAGCAGTGTAAATACGGAGGCCCAGCATTTT	CASSVNTEAQHF
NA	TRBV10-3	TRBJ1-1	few	TGTGCCATCAGTGTGGGCGACAGGAACACTGAAGCTTTCTTT	CAISVGDRNTEAFF
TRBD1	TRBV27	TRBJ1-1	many	TGTGCCAGCAGTTCCGACCATCGGGACAGGGGGAAAGCTTTCTTT	CASSSDHRDRGKAFF
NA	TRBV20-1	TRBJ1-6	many	TGCAGTGCTAAGGAGTGGGACTACCTCTATAATTCACCCCTCCACTTT	CSAKEWDYLYNSPLHF
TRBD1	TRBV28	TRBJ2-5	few	TGTGCCAGCAGTTCCCTCCCCGGGACAGGGGGCGAGGGCCAAGAGACCCAGTACTTC	CASSSLPGTGGEGQETQYF
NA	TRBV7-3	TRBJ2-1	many	TGTGCCAGCAGCGTTGGGCTTTCGGGGGCGCAGTTCTTC	CASSVGLSGAQFF
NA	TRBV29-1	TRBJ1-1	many	TGCAGCGTGGAGGGAGGAAGCGAAGCTTTCTTT	CSVEGGSEAFF
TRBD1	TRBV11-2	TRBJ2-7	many	TGTGCCAGCAGCTCGTGGACAGGCGGCGAGCAGTACTTC	CASSSWTGGEQYF
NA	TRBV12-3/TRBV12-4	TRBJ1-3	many	TGTGCCAGCAGCGACAGCTTCTCTGGAAACACCATATATTTT	CASSDSFSGNTIYF
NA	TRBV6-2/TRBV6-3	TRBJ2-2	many	TGTGCCAGCAGGATCGACCCCGGGACTGATAACACCGGGGAGCTGTTTTTT	CASRIDPGTDNTGELFF
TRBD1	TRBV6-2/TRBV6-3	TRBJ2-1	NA	TGTGCCAGCAGCAGCCGACAGGGCCTGGGTGAGCAGTTCTTC	CASSSRQGLGEQFF
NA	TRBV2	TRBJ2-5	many	TGTGCCAGCAGTGAAGAAAAGACCCAGTACTTC	CASSEEKTQYF
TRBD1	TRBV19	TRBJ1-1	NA	TGTGCCAGTAGTATGGACAGGGGCACTGAAGCTTTCTTT	CASSMDRGTEAFF
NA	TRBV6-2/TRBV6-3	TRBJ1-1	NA	TGTGCCAGCAGTTACCCGGGGAGGACTGAAGCTTTCTTT	CASSYPGRTEAFF
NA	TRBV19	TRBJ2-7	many	TGTGCCAGTAGTATGTTTCAATTCGGGCGCCTTATACACGAGCAGTACTTC	CASSMFQFGRLIHEQYF
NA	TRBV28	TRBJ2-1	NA	TGTGCCATGGGCCCTGGGGGGGGAAACAGGGTGAAAAATGAGCAGTTCTTC	CAMGPGGGNRVKNEQFF
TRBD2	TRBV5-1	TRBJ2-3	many	TGCGCCAGCAGCGCCGCTCCCATCGCGGGAGGCCTGGATACGCAGTATTTT	CASSAAPIAGGLDTQYF
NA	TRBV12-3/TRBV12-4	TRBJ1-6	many	TGTGCCAGCAGTTTAGGGAGCTCCTATAATTCACCCCTCCACTTT	CASSLGSSYNSPLHF
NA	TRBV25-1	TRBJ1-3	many	TGTGCCAGCAGTGTACACGGTGGAAACACCATATATTTT	CASSVHGGNTIYF
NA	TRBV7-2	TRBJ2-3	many	TGTGCCAGCGAACGGGGGAGTAGGACAGATACGCAGTATTTT	CASERGSRTDTQYF
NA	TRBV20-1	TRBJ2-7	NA	TGCAGTGCCGGCTCTAGCGACTCCTACGAGCAGTACTTC	CSAGSSDSYEQYF
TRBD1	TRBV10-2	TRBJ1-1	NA	TGCGCCAGCAGTCCACGGGAAACAGGGGACACTGAAGCTTTCTTT	CASSPRETGDTEAFF
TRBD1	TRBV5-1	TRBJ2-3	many	TGCGCCAGCAGCTTGGACGGACAGGGATCCACAGATACGCAGTATTTT	CASSLDGQGSTDTQYF
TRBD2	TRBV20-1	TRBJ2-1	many	TGCAGTGCTCCGCTAGCGGGAGGGTCCTACAATGAGCAGTTCTTC	CSAPLAGGSYNEQFF
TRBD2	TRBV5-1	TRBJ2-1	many	TGCGCCAGCAGCCTAGGACTAGCGGTCTACAATGAGCAGTTCTTC	CASSLGLAVYNEQFF
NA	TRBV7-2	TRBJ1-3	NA	TGTGCCAGCAGCTGGAACAGAGTACTCTCTGGAAACACCATATATTTT	CASSWNRVLSGNTIYF
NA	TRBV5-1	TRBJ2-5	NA	TGCGCCAGCAGCCCCCCTCCCACCGAAGAGACCCAGTACTTC	CASSPPPTEETQYF
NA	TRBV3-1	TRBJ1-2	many	TGTGCCAGCAGCCAAGGCGAAGGCTACACCTTC	CASSQGEGYTF
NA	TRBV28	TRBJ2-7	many	TGTGCCAGCAGTTTCACAGGGAACTCCTACGAGCAGTACTTC	CASSFTGNSYEQYF
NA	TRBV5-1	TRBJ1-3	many	TGCGCCAGCCACCAACAGGCGGGAAACACCATATATTTT	CASHQQAGNTIYF
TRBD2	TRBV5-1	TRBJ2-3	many	TGCGCCAGCAGCTTGGGAACCAGACTAGCGGGAGATACGCAGTATTTT	CASSLGTRLAGDTQYF
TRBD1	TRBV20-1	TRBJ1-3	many	TGCAGTGCGATGCTCAGGGGGCATGGAAACACCATATATTTT	CSAMLRGHGNTIYF
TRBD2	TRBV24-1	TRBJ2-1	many	TGTGCCACCAGTGATATCCCGACTAGCGGGAGAAACTCCTACAATGAGCAGTTCTTC	CATSDIPTSGRNSYNEQFF
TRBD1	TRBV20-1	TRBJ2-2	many	TGCAGTGCTAGATCTCCCGGGACAGACACCGGGGAGCTGTTTTTT	CSARSPGTDTGELFF
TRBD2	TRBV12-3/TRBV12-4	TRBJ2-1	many	TGTGCCAGCAGCACTAGCGAGGAGGGGAGTGAGCAGTTCTTC	CASSTSEEGSEQFF
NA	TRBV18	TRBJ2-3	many	TGTGCCAGCTCACCAGGCGGACTACTCTTCGAGGATACGCAGTATTTT	CASSPGGLLFEDTQYF
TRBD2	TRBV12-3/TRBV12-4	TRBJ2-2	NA	TGTGCCAGCAGTCCCCGGGGGGACGGGGAGCTGTTTTTT	CASSPRGDGELFF
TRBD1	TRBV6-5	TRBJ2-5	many	TGTGCCAGCAGTTACTCGAGAGGGGACAGGTCCCTGAAGACCCAGTACTTC	CASSYSRGDRSLKTQYF
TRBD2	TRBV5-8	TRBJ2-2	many	TGTGCCAGCACCCAAATGGGACTAGCGGGCTTCATCGGGGAGCTGTTTTTT	CASTQMGLAGFIGELFF
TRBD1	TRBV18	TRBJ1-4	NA	TGTGCCAGCTCACCATTCGATGGAACAGGGGGCGACCTGGGGGAAAAACTGTTTTTT	CASSPFDGTGGDLGEKLFF
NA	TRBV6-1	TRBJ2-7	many	TGTGCCAGCAGACCGACCTTGACGGAAACCTACGAGCAGTACTTC	CASRPTLTETYEQYF
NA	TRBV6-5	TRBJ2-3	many	TGTGCCAGCAGTTACCTCGGCGCAGGGACGCAGTATTTT	CASSYLGAGTQYF
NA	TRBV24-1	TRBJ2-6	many	TGTGCCGCTAGCTCTGGGGCCAACGTCCTGACTTTC	CAASSGANVLTF
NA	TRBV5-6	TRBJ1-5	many	TGTGCCAGCAGCCCGACCACTGACTTATATAGCAATCAGCCCCAGCATTTT	CASSPTTDLYSNQPQHF
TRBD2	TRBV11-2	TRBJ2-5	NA	TGTGCCAGCAGCGGCGGGACTAGCCTTGTTGAGACCCAGTACTTC	CASSGGTSLVETQYF
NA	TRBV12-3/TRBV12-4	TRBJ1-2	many	TGTGCCAGCAGTTTAGGATCTCGGACGGCCTATGGCTACACCTTC	CASSLGSRTAYGYTF
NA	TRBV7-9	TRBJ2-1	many	TGTGCCAGCAGCCCGCCCGTACGGGCCTACAATGAGCAGTTCTTC	CASSPPVRAYNEQFF
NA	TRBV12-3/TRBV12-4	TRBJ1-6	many	TGTGCCAGCAGTCCAAGGGGACAACTTAATTCACCCCTCCACTTT	CASSPRGQLNSPLHF
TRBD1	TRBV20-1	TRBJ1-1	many	TGCAGTGCTAGAGATCCCGCCCTGACAGGGAGGACTTTCTTT	CSARDPALTGRTFF
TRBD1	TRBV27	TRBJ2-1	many	TGTGCCAGCAGTTACCTCCGGGGGACAGGGGGTAATGAGCAGTTCTTC	CASSYLRGTGGNEQFF
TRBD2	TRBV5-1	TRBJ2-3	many	TGCGCCAGCAGCAGGACTAGCGGGACGTCCACAGATACGCAGTATTTT	CASSRTSGTSTDTQYF
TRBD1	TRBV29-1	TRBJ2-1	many	TGCAGCGTGCCCCCCGGGACAGGGGTGAATGAGCAGTTCTTC	CSVPPGTGVNEQFF